The clone carrying this TCR beta chain was counted a few times. Its antigen remains unknown. The ends lost 4 bases at V and 9 bases at J; junction bases unmatched: 5. The CDR3 spans 13 residues. Germline V gene sequence: CDR1 LNHDA, CDR2 SQIVND (reference sequence). The sample belongs to a study of graft-versus-host responses after intestinal transplantation. Study summary: Those transplanted obtained multivisceral, liver-intestinal, or isolated intestinal grafts. Anti-thymocyte globulin induction was given to all recipients, followed by tacrolimus and steroids for two to four years.

TCRdb's copy holds only in-frame clones and misses some; the assay was immunoSEQ multiplex PCR. The sample lists about 80,000 clones, roughly 89% occurring once. The sequence derives from a human donor who received an intestinal transplant. The sequences come from unstimulated CD4+ T cells sorted from spleen or lymph node cells, collected before intestinal transplant. J is TRBJ1-3 and V is TRBV19, with 8 bases matching TRBD1. CDR3 amino acids: CASSTGQGGTIYF. The CDR3 DNA is TGTGCCAGTAGTACCGGACAGGGCGGCACCATATATTTT.